The clone carrying this TCR beta chain has only a few counts. This sample is drawn from a study of low-dose radiotherapy and immunotherapy resistance in tumors. The wider study: Every two weeks, the protocol called for intravenous cyclophosphamide at 200 mg/m2. It was given one day before each radiation and immunotherapy administration. Patients' oral aspirin dose was 300 mg daily across four cycles from cycle 1 day 1.

TRAV- and TRBV-specific primers, spanning alpha and beta chains, primed first-strand cDNA. The authors ran about 18 PCR cycles to amplify TCRs with a constant-region primer and V-primer adapter. Researchers amplified the isolated mRNA using in vitro transcription. TCRdb re-called the reads through MiXCR, storing one row per CDR3 protein. The sample gives tens of thousands of distinct CDR3 sequences, 9.4% of which show up once; about 1% is in the top ten. Time point here: before trial treatment. Patients eligible had advanced solid tumors without tumor-infiltrating lymphocytes. CDR3 length: 14 residues. Germline V gene data show CDR1 as MNHNS and CDR2 as SASEGT. Deletions cut 6 bases from V and 0 bases from J, with 10 bases between.

Sample: PBMCs, taken before treatment. This chain uses TRBV6-1 with TRBJ2-3; D is ambiguous. This TCR was recovered from a male donor with prostate cancer. DNA of the CDR3: TGTGCCAGCAGAAGGGCAGCTAGCACAGATACGCAGTATTTT. Its translation: CASRRAASTDTQYF.